This is a list of T cell receptor beta chains from one sample in a study of T cell responses to AZD1222 COVID-19 vaccine. Here immunoSEQ multiplex PCR was the method, and the copy in TCRdb shows in-frame clones only, minus some. The profile covers 150,000 or so clones, with about 92% appearing a single time and 1.5% to 2% taken by the ten largest. The sequencing here drew on peripheral blood, taken on day 0 of AZD1222 vaccination. These receptors all come from an adult in good health. The CDR3 runs from the conserved cysteine through the conserved F or W. Each record gives: clone size, J gene, D gene, V gene, CDR3 protein, CDR3 DNA. The D gene is left open where the match is weak. Only part of the rows carry a size: once, few, many, or a class if the clone is expanded.

. | TRBJ2-7 | TRBD2 | TRBV11-2 | CASSLGAGGSTYEQYF | TGTGCCAGCAGCTTAGGAGCCGGGGGGTCAACCTACGAGCAGTACTTC
. | TRBJ2-7 | . | TRBV27 | CASSPSYRANLPYEQYF | TGTGCCAGCAGTCCTTCTTACCGGGCCAACCTCCCCTACGAGCAGTACTTC
. | TRBJ2-3 | . | TRBV6-5 | CASSLQETDTQYF | TGTGCCAGCAGCTTACAAGAGACAGATACGCAGTATTTT
. | TRBJ1-4 | . | TRBV6-5 | CASTPGPSYEKLFF | TGTGCCAGCACCCCGGGCCCATCATATGAAAAACTGTTTTTT
. | TRBJ2-2 | . | TRBV11-2 | CASSLFVRVTGELFF | TGTGCCAGCAGCTTATTCGTCCGGGTTACCGGGGAGCTGTTTTTT
. | TRBJ1-6 | TRBD1 | TRBV30 | CAWSAPATGNSPLHF | TGTGCCTGGAGCGCCCCCGCGACAGGGAATTCACCCCTCCACTTT
. | TRBJ2-7 | . | TRBV4-2 | CASSQPRQLGEQYF | TGTGCCAGCAGCCAACCTAGACAGTTGGGGGAGCAGTACTTC
. | TRBJ1-5 | TRBD1 | TRBV19 | CASSIDSGGGNQPQHF | TGTGCCAGTAGTATAGATTCAGGGGGGGGCAATCAGCCCCAGCATTTT
. | TRBJ2-3 | TRBD2 | TRBV6-2/TRBV6-3 | CASSSGSGGADTQYF | TGTGCCAGCAGTTCAGGGAGCGGGGGGGCGGATACGCAGTATTTT
. | TRBJ1-5 | . | TRBV7-2 | CASSLETGNQPQHF | TGTGCCAGCAGCTTAGAAACAGGAAATCAGCCCCAGCATTTT
. | TRBJ2-7 | . | TRBV15 | CATSSSQGRPYEQYF | TGTGCCACCAGCAGTTCGCAGGGGCGACCCTACGAGCAGTACTTC
. | TRBJ2-7 | TRBD1 | TRBV25-1 | CASSEPGTGGSEQYF | TGTGCCAGCAGTGAACCCGGGACAGGGGGTTCCGAGCAGTACTTC
. | TRBJ2-1 | TRBD1 | TRBV5-4 | CASSPRDRGSEQFF | TGTGCCAGCAGCCCCCGGGACAGGGGGTCTGAGCAGTTCTTC
. | TRBJ1-1 | . | TRBV19 | CASIRPRQTHTEAFF | TGTGCCAGTATTCGACCCCGACAGACGCACACTGAAGCTTTCTTT
. | TRBJ1-5 | . | TRBV18 | CASSPSGWENQPQHF | TGTGCCAGCTCACCCTCAGGGTGGGAGAATCAGCCCCAGCATTTT
. | TRBJ2-7 | . | TRBV14 | CASSAGNRYEQYF | TGTGCCAGCAGTGCGGGGAATCGGTACGAGCAGTACTTC
. | TRBJ2-3 | TRBD2 | TRBV7-9 | CASSLSLAGATDTQYF | TGTGCCAGCAGCTTAAGCCTAGCGGGGGCCACAGATACGCAGTATTTT
. | TRBJ1-2 | . | TRBV5-1 | CASSLGDNYGYTF | TGCGCCAGCAGCTTGGGCGACAACTATGGCTACACCTTC
. | TRBJ1-1 | . | TRBV4-3 | CASSQDLGGAGWTEAFF | TGCGCCAGCAGCCAAGATCTAGGGGGGGCGGGGTGGACTGAAGCTTTCTTT
. | TRBJ1-4 | . | TRBV10-3 | CAISRTDVSTNEKLFF | TGTGCCATCAGTCGGACAGACGTCTCAACTAATGAAAAACTGTTTTTT
. | TRBJ1-2 | TRBD1 | TRBV11-3 | CASSPGTGSGDGYTF | TGTGCCAGCAGCCCCGGGACAGGATCCGGAGATGGCTACACCTTC
. | TRBJ2-6 | . | TRBV6-2/TRBV6-3 | CASSYGAGANVLTF | TGTGCCAGCAGTTACGGAGCTGGGGCCAACGTCCTGACTTTC
. | TRBJ2-1 | . | TRBV20-1 | CSGANHNEQFF | TGCAGTGGAGCGAACCACAATGAGCAGTTCTTC
. | TRBJ2-7 | . | TRBV3-1/TRBV3-2 | CASSHRGQAYEQYF | TGTGCCAGCAGCCACAGGGGTCAAGCCTACGAGCAGTACTTC
. | TRBJ2-3 | TRBD1 | TRBV7-2 | CASSRDRWTDTQYF | TGTGCCAGCAGCCGGGACAGGTGGACAGATACGCAGTATTTT
once | TRBJ1-4 | . | TRBV4-3 | CASSQVSAATNEKLFF | TGCGCCAGCAGCCAAGTCTCCGCGGCAACTAATGAAAAACTGTTTTTT
. | TRBJ1-5 | . | TRBV10-2 | CASSEASAGGNQPQHF | TGCGCCAGCAGTGAGGCTTCGGCAGGAGGTAATCAGCCCCAGCATTTT
. | TRBJ1-1 | . | TRBV7-8 | CASSLVGMNTEAFF | TGTGCCAGCAGCTTAGTTGGGATGAACACTGAAGCTTTCTTT
. | TRBJ2-7 | . | TRBV12-5 | CASGLGRRDEQYF | TGTGCTAGTGGTTTGGGCCGACGGGACGAGCAGTACTTC
. | TRBJ1-4 | . | TRBV5-4 | CASSYGSGSWGATNEKLFF | TGTGCCAGCAGCTATGGGTCAGGCTCATGGGGAGCAACTAATGAAAAACTGTTTTTT
. | TRBJ2-5 | . | TRBV18 | CASSPRVGDPQETQYF | TGTGCCAGCTCACCACGGGTGGGGGACCCCCAAGAGACCCAGTACTTC
. | TRBJ1-2 | . | TRBV9 | CASSVDNPGHQFNYGYTF | TGTGCCAGCAGCGTCGATAATCCGGGACACCAATTTAACTATGGCTACACCTTC
. | TRBJ1-2 | . | TRBV7-2 | CASSLSGYGYTF | TGTGCCAGCAGCTTATCAGGGTATGGCTACACCTTC
. | TRBJ2-5 | TRBD2 | TRBV4-2 | CASSQEGTSGDGETQYF | TGTGCCAGCAGCCAAGAAGGGACTAGCGGGGATGGAGAGACCCAGTACTTC
. | TRBJ1-5 | . | TRBV7-2 | CASSLEARQPQHF | TGTGCCAGCAGCTTGGAAGCGCGGCAGCCCCAGCATTTT
. | TRBJ1-2 | TRBD1 | TRBV11-2 | CASSPNRDRLDIPYGYTF | TGTGCCAGCAGCCCGAACCGGGACAGACTCGACATCCCCTATGGCTACACCTTC
. | TRBJ1-4 | . | TRBV15 | CATSRQGPREKLFF | TGTGCCACCAGCAGACAGGGACCCAGGGAAAAACTGTTTTTT
. | TRBJ2-3 | TRBD1 | TRBV19 | CASSIRGQGDITDTQYF | TGTGCCAGTAGTATCCGCGGACAGGGCGACATCACAGATACGCAGTATTTT
. | TRBJ2-7 | . | TRBV7-9 | CASRPRLGATYEQYF | TGTGCCAGCAGACCCCGTCTGGGCGCTACCTACGAGCAGTACTTC
. | TRBJ2-6 | TRBD1 | TRBV11-3 | CASSPGTGHSIGANVLTF | TGTGCCAGCAGCCCGGGGACAGGGCACTCGATTGGGGCCAACGTCCTGACTTTC
. | TRBJ2-2 | TRBD2 | TRBV4-3 | CASSQFLGGANTGELFF | TGCGCCAGCAGCCAGTTCCTTGGGGGGGCGAACACCGGGGAGCTGTTTTTT
. | TRBJ1-2 | . | TRBV5-1 | CASSTDGDYGYTF | TGCGCCAGCAGTACGGACGGCGACTATGGCTACACCTTC